Listed below are T cell receptor beta chains from one sample, sequenced in a study of vaccination and CD4 T cells after COVID-19. MiXCR, applied by TCRdb to the PCR reads, yields one record per CDR3 protein. The sample has about 9,700 distinct CDR3 sequences; 70% are singletons. These receptors are not linked to any known antigen. The material sequenced was CD4+ T cells from blood, cultured in vitro. All receptors come from a human donor who had recovered from COVID-19. The CDR3 runs from the conserved cysteine through the conserved F or W. The D gene is left open where the match is weak. Some rows have no size entry. The others give once, few or many, or a class for an expanded clone.

D: .; J: TRBJ2-2; size: once; V: TRBV2; DNA: TGTGCCAGCATCCCGAGGCAGGCTACCTCGAACACCGGGGAGCTGTTTTTT; CDR3: CASIPRQATSNTGELFF
D: .; J: TRBJ1-6; size: .; V: TRBV28; DNA: TGTGCCAGCAGTTGGGGCAGAGAAAATTCACCCCTCCACTTT; CDR3: CASSWGRENSPLHF
D: TRBD2; J: TRBJ2-6; size: .; V: TRBV27; DNA: TGTGCCAGCAGTTTCGGGGGGGTTTCGGCCAACGTCCTGACTTTC; CDR3: CASSFGGVSANVLTF
D: .; J: TRBJ1-2; size: .; V: TRBV30; DNA: TGTGCCTGGAGTCCTGGGCCCAGCGGGGGCTACACCTTC; CDR3: CAWSPGPSGGYTF
D: TRBD2; J: TRBJ2-2; size: .; V: TRBV20-1; DNA: TGCAGTGCTACCTCACTAGCGGGGAACACCGGGGAGCTGTTTTTT; CDR3: CSATSLAGNTGELFF
D: .; J: TRBJ2-7; size: .; V: TRBV4-2; DNA: TGTGCCAGCAGCCCCAGGACGCGGGGCTCCTACGAGCAGTACTTC; CDR3: CASSPRTRGSYEQYF
D: TRBD1; J: TRBJ1-4; size: .; V: TRBV27; DNA: TGTGCCAGCAGTACGGCGCACAGGGGGGCTAATGAAAAACTGTTTTTT; CDR3: CASSTAHRGANEKLFF
D: TRBD1; J: TRBJ2-1; size: .; V: TRBV20-1; DNA: TGCAGTGCTAGAGGGGGGAGAGGACAGGGGGCAGGTGAGCAGTTCTTC; CDR3: CSARGGRGQGAGEQFF
D: TRBD2; J: TRBJ2-1; size: .; V: TRBV6-1; DNA: TGTGCCAGCAGTGAAGCGCTTGGACTAGCGGGAGGGAGGAATGAGCAGTTCTTC; CDR3: CASSEALGLAGGRNEQFF
D: TRBD1; J: TRBJ1-2; size: .; V: TRBV30; DNA: TGTGCCTGGAGTGTAAGGGGGCGGGGAGGCTACACCTTC; CDR3: CAWSVRGRGGYTF
D: .; J: TRBJ2-3; size: .; V: TRBV27; DNA: TGTGCCAGCAGTTTAGGCCCCATAGATACGCAGTATTTT; CDR3: CASSLGPIDTQYF
D: .; J: TRBJ2-2; size: .; V: TRBV11-2; DNA: TGTGCCAGCAGCTTCGGCACCGGGGAGCTGTTTTTT; CDR3: CASSFGTGELFF
D: .; J: TRBJ1-6; size: .; V: TRBV7-9; DNA: TGTGCCAGCAGCGGATCCGGGACCCCACGCGGTTCACCCCTCCACTTT; CDR3: CASSGSGTPRGSPLHF
D: TRBD1; J: TRBJ1-6; size: .; V: TRBV5-6; DNA: TGTGCCAGCAGCCTGGGGTCAGGGGGATCACCCCTCCACTTT; CDR3: CASSLGSGGSPLHF
D: .; J: TRBJ1-1; size: .; V: TRBV5-1; DNA: TGCGCCAGCAGCTTGACAGGGACGAACACTGAAGCTTTCTTT; CDR3: CASSLTGTNTEAFF
D: .; J: TRBJ1-2; size: .; V: TRBV25-1; DNA: TGTGCCAGCAGCGTAAGCTACATGTTAGGGGATGGCTACACCTTC; CDR3: CASSVSYMLGDGYTF
D: .; J: TRBJ2-1; size: once; V: TRBV20-1; DNA: TGCAGTGCTAGCGTCGGTAGCTCCTACAATGAGCAGTTCTTC; CDR3: CSASVGSSYNEQFF
D: TRBD2; J: TRBJ2-5; size: .; V: TRBV20-1; DNA: TGCAGTGCTATCGGGGGGACCGCCGTAGAGACCCAGTACTTC; CDR3: CSAIGGTAVETQYF
D: .; J: TRBJ2-7; size: .; V: TRBV20-1; DNA: TGCAGTGCTAGAGGGTCCTACGAGCAGTACTTC; CDR3: CSARGSYEQYF
D: .; J: TRBJ2-3; size: .; V: TRBV21-1; DNA: TGTGCTCTATACAGGGAAGTTCGTACGCAGTATTTT; CDR3: CALYREVRTQYF
D: .; J: TRBJ2-5; size: .; V: TRBV6-1; DNA: TGTGCCAGCAGCCCGTTGGACGGGACGGGGGAGACCCAGTACTTC; CDR3: CASSPLDGTGETQYF
D: .; J: TRBJ1-6; size: .; V: TRBV10-1; DNA: TGCGCCAGCAGTGGGGAGCATTCACCCCTCCACTTT; CDR3: CASSGEHSPLHF
D: .; J: TRBJ1-1; size: .; V: TRBV11-3; DNA: TGTGCCAGCAGCTTCGGGACACTTGAAGCTTTCTTT; CDR3: CASSFGTLEAFF
D: .; J: TRBJ2-3; size: few; V: TRBV20-1; DNA: TGCAGTGCTAGCGGAATTTGGCGGGGCACAGATACGCAGTATTTT; CDR3: CSASGIWRGTDTQYF
D: TRBD1; J: TRBJ1-5; size: few; V: TRBV18; DNA: TGTGCCAGCTCACCGGACAGGGGAGGCAATCAGCCCCAGCATTTT; CDR3: CASSPDRGGNQPQHF
D: .; J: TRBJ1-5; size: few; V: TRBV28; DNA: TGTGCCAGCAGCCGCGACACGGCCAATCAGCCCCAGCATTTT; CDR3: CASSRDTANQPQHF
D: .; J: TRBJ1-3; size: .; V: TRBV20-1; DNA: TGCAGTGCTAGAAATCCGAACTCTGGAAACACCATATATTTT; CDR3: CSARNPNSGNTIYF
D: .; J: TRBJ1-6; size: .; V: TRBV6-5; DNA: TGTGCCAGCAGTTTAAGACAGGCGAATAATTCACCCCTCCACTTT; CDR3: CASSLRQANNSPLHF
D: TRBD1; J: TRBJ1-5; size: .; V: TRBV6-5; DNA: TGTGCCAGCAGTTACGGGACAGGGATCGGCAATCAGCCCCAGCATTTT; CDR3: CASSYGTGIGNQPQHF
D: TRBD2; J: TRBJ2-3; size: .; V: TRBV6-1; DNA: TGTGCCAGCAGGGTGCGGGAGGGCGGTGGAGATACGCAGTATTTT; CDR3: CASRVREGGGDTQYF
D: TRBD1; J: TRBJ1-2; size: .; V: TRBV28; DNA: TGTGCCAGCACCCCCATGGACAGGGCTGGCTACACCTTC; CDR3: CASTPMDRAGYTF
D: .; J: TRBJ1-1; size: .; V: TRBV14; DNA: TGTGCCAGCAGCTCTCGAGTCGGGGGCCGGATGAACACTGAAGCTTTCTTT; CDR3: CASSSRVGGRMNTEAFF
D: .; J: TRBJ1-1; size: few; V: TRBV6-1; DNA: TGTGCCAGTCGGGTCCACCGTAACACTGAAGCTTTCTTT; CDR3: CASRVHRNTEAFF
D: TRBD1; J: TRBJ2-6; size: .; V: TRBV7-2; DNA: TGTGCCAGCAGACCAGACAGGGCTGGGGCCAACGTCCTGACTTTC; CDR3: CASRPDRAGANVLTF
D: .; J: TRBJ2-3; size: .; V: TRBV7-2; DNA: TGTGCCAGCCGCCCTATGAGGACCACCACAGATACGCAGTATTTT; CDR3: CASRPMRTTTDTQYF
D: TRBD2; J: TRBJ2-3; size: .; V: TRBV18; DNA: TGTGCCAGCTCTACCCTACGGACTAGCGGAACAGATACGCAGTATTTT; CDR3: CASSTLRTSGTDTQYF
D: .; J: TRBJ2-7; size: .; V: TRBV10-2; DNA: TGCGCCAGCCGGGTAACAGGGACCTCCTACGAGCAGTACTTC; CDR3: CASRVTGTSYEQYF
D: .; J: TRBJ1-1; size: few; V: TRBV10-3; DNA: TGTGCCATCAGTGAGGAGGGGTCGGAGACTGAAGCTTTCTTT; CDR3: CAISEEGSETEAFF
D: .; J: TRBJ2-7; size: .; V: TRBV5-6; DNA: TGTGCCAGCAGCGCAAGGGGACCCCGGGGAGCCTACGAGCAGTACTTC; CDR3: CASSARGPRGAYEQYF
D: TRBD1; J: TRBJ2-3; size: .; V: TRBV5-4; DNA: TGTGCCAGCAGCTACCGGGACAGGGGGCCGGGGGGAGATACGCAGTATTTT; CDR3: CASSYRDRGPGGDTQYF
D: TRBD1; J: TRBJ2-4; size: .; V: TRBV20-1; DNA: TGCAGTGCGCAACCCGGGACAGGGGGGAACATTCAGTACTTC; CDR3: CSAQPGTGGNIQYF
D: .; J: TRBJ2-3; size: once; V: TRBV15; DNA: TGTGCCACCAGCAGCAGGGTCAGCACAGATACGCAGTATTTT; CDR3: CATSSRVSTDTQYF
D: TRBD2; J: TRBJ2-7; size: .; V: TRBV20-1; DNA: TGCAGTGCTAGAAGGAATAGCGGGAGGCTAACCTACGAGCAATACTTC; CDR3: CSARRNSGRLTYEQYF
D: .; J: TRBJ2-5; size: .; V: TRBV6-5; DNA: TGTGCCAGCAGTTACGGAGTAGTCTACTCCCAAGAGACCCAGTACTTC; CDR3: CASSYGVVYSQETQYF
D: TRBD1; J: TRBJ2-5; size: .; V: TRBV7-8; DNA: TGTGCCGTTCACAGGGGGTACCTAGAGACCCAGTACTTC; CDR3: CAVHRGYLETQYF
D: TRBD1; J: TRBJ1-5; size: few; V: TRBV6-5; DNA: TGTGCCAGCAGTTACGAGGCAGGGGGCATTCAGCCCCAGCATTTT; CDR3: CASSYEAGGIQPQHF
D: .; J: TRBJ2-7; size: .; V: TRBV5-1; DNA: TGCGCCAGCACCTCTGGAACCCGGGACGGCGTAAAATACGAGCAGTACTTC; CDR3: CASTSGTRDGVKYEQYF
D: .; J: TRBJ2-7; size: .; V: TRBV5-8; DNA: TGTGCCAGCAGCCTCAACTCCTACGAGCAGTACTTC; CDR3: CASSLNSYEQYF
D: TRBD2; J: TRBJ2-1; size: .; V: TRBV10-2; DNA: TGCGCCAGCGGGACTAGCGGGAGTATGGCCTACAATGAGCAGTTCTTC; CDR3: CASGTSGSMAYNEQFF
D: .; J: TRBJ1-5; size: .; V: TRBV7-2; DNA: TGTGCCAGCAGCTTATCCCCAGGGAGCTACAATCAGCCCCAGCATTTT; CDR3: CASSLSPGSYNQPQHF